This record covers a single TCR beta chain. J gave up 4 bases and V 1 base, and 1 base lay outside the gene matches. This CDR3 region has 14 residues. Germline V CDR1 and CDR2: KGHSH, LQKENI. Sequencing used immunoSEQ multiplex PCR; TCRdb keeps in-frame clones, though not all of them. The table records fewer than 150,000 clones, 70% to 90% of them present only once. The entry originates in a study of cytomegalovirus exposure and HLA in healthy donors. In the study overall: The same platform used for the 500 to 850 first-cohort repertoires was also used for the roughly 130 validation repertoires, as a later analysis reported.

V is TRBV18 and J is TRBJ1-5, with 7 bases that match TRBD1. Material for sequencing was PBMCs. The sequence was collected from a man aged 18 to 30 in good health and CMV-seropositive. This CDR3 is CASSPLTGNQPQHF. CDR3 nucleotides: TGTGCCAGCTCACCACTGACAGGGAATCAGCCCCAGCATTTT.